This T cell receptor beta chain was obtained from a study of T cell responses to AZD1222 COVID-19 vaccine. Turning to this clone: Its specificity is not known.

The method was immunoSEQ multiplex PCR; TCRdb's version includes in-frame clones alone and lacks a portion of them. The profile covers tens of thousands of clones, with 80% to 90% appearing a single time and approximately 3.6% taken by the ten largest. The germline CDR1 and CDR2 sequences are MNHEY and SMNVEV (reference sequence). The CDR3 extends over 16 amino acids. V was pared by 5 bases and J by 2 bases, with 8 bases of the junction left unmatched. Study findings and constraints: Reports indicate that nearly half of spike-specific TCRs are directed at unmutated variant regions. Spike-specific TCR depth and breadth grew after two AZD1222 doses.

The V and J genes are TRBV27 and TRBJ2-1; TRBD2 agrees at 8 bases. This TCR was recovered from an adult who received the AZD1222 COVID-19 vaccine. The sample consisted of peripheral blood, taken 28 days after the second AZD1222 dose. The CDR3 region is CASSGGGTRAYNEQFF. The CDR3 DNA reads TGTGCCAGCAGTGGGGGGGGGACTAGGGCCTACAATGAGCAGTTCTTC.